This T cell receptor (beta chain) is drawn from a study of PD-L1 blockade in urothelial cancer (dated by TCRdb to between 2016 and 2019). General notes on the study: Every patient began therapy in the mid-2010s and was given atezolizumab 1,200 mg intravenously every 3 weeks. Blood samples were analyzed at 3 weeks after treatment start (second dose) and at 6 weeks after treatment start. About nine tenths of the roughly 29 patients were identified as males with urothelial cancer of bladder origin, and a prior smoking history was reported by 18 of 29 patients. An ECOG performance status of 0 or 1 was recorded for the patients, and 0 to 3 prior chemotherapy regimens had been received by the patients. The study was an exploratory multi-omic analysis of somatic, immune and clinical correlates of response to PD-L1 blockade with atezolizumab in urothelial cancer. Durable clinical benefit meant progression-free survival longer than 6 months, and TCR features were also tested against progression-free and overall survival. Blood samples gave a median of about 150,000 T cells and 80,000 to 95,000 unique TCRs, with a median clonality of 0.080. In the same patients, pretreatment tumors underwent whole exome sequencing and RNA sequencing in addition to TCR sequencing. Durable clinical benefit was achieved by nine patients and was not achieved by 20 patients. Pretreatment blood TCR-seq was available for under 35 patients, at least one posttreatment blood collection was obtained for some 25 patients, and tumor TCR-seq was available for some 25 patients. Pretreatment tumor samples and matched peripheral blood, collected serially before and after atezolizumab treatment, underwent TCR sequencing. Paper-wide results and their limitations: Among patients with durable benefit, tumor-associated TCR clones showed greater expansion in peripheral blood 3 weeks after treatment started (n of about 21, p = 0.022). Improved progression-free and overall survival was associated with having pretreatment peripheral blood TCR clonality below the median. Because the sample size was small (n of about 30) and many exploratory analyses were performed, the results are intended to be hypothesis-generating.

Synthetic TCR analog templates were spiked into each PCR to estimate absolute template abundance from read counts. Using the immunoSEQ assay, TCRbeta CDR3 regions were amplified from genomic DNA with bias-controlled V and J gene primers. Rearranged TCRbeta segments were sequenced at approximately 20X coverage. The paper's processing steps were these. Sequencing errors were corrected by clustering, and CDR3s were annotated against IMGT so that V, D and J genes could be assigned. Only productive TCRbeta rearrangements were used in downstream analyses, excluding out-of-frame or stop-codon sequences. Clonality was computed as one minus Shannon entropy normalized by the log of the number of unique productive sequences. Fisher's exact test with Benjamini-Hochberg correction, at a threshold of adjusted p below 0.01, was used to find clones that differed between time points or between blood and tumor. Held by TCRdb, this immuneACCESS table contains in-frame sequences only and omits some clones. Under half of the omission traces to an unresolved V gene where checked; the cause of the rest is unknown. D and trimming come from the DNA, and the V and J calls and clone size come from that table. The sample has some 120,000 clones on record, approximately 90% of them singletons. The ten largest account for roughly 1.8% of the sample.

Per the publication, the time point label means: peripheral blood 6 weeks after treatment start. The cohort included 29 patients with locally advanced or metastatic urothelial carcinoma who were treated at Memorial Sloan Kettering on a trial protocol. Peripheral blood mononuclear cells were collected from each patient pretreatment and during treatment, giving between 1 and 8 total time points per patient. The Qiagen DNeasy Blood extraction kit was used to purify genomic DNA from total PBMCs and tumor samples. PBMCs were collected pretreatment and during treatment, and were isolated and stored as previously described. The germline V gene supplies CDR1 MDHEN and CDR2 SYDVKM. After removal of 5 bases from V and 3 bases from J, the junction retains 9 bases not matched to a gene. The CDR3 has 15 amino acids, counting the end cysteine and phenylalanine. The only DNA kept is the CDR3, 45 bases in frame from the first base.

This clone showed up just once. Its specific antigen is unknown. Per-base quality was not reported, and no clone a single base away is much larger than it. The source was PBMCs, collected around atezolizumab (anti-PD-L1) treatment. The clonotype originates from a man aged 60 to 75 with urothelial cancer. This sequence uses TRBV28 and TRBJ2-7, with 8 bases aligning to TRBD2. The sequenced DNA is TGTGCCAGCAGTCCGGGGGGGAGGCCCCTCTACGAGCAGTACTTC. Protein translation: CASSPGGRPLYEQYF.